Included here is one T cell receptor beta chain sequence, with context. The antigen it recognizes is unknown. Per-base qualities were not stored, and no clone one base away is much larger. TCR CDR3 regions were amplified from genomic DNA by multiplex PCR using the deep immunoSEQ assay. Genomic DNA extracted from each cell subset was distributed evenly over all wells of several immunoSEQ 96-well plates, and each plate served as one replicate. For sorted subsets, roughly 200 ng genomic DNA, equal to tens of thousands of T cell genomes, was loaded into each replicate PCR. The purified libraries were quantified using a Qubit 3.0 fluorometer, sized with a Bioanalyzer 2100, and then quantified again using the KAPA Library Quantification kit. Every immunoSEQ 96-well plate was sequenced on a separate single-read 150-cycle Illumina NextSeq 550 flow cell. In the source study's methods: The immunoSEQ output contained only junctional sequences without quality scores, so filtering could not match that applied to full-length reads. Sequences were annotated with PyIR, a Python wrapper for IgBLAST v1.9, and V/J genes and CDR3 were assigned using IMGT germline references. Reads with weak V/J assignments (E-value above 1e-6), missing CDR3, stop codons, out-of-frame junctions, or ambiguous translated residues were removed. V3J clonotypes were defined by identical inferred V gene, J gene, and CDR3 amino acid sequence. Percentage overlap between repertoires was computed as shared unique clonotypes divided by the size of the smaller repertoire. Repertoire richness was assessed with RTK rarefaction, the Chao1 estimator, and Recon v2.1 estimates of unobserved clonotypes. Generation probabilities were computed with OLGA for all TCRbeta clonotypes obtained by the gDNA method from a handful of donors. This is the immuneACCESS table as TCRdb keeps it, with only in-frame sequences that have V and J called. A part of the clones is gone; compared with another copy, unresolved V genes explain less than half, and the rest is unexplained. The D gene and trimming were derived from the DNA, and the V and J assignments and clone size from that table. Present in this sample are 2,500,000 or so clones, about 92% of which were seen just once. Over 0.12% of the sample goes to the ten largest clones.

This entry comes from a study of shared clonotypes between healthy human individuals (dated by TCRdb to 2018 to 2020). General notes on the study: The cohort comprised a couple of women and a few men aged 18 to 49 years. To increase sequencing depth and limit assay-specific biases, TCR repertoire library preparation and sequencing were carried out by different laboratories using diverse techniques. For each donor, CD4 naive and CD4 memory were each given three plates, CD8 naive was given two plates, and CD8 memory was given one plate. Each donor's leukapheresis produced roughly between about 0.8 and 8.9 billion PBMCs. The study deeply sequenced blood TCR repertoires of several healthy adults to estimate repertoire size and the extent of clonotype sharing between individuals.

Donors were healthy HIV-negative adults with no recently reported acute infections or vaccinations. Every donor was a Caucasian adult living in Nashville, Tennessee, USA. CD4+ T cells were enriched through magnetic negative selection, after which naive cells were positively selected on CD45RA and the remaining negative fraction served as the memory subset. Blood was obtained by leukapheresis, after which PBMCs were separated by Ficoll-Histopaque density gradient centrifugation and cryopreserved in liquid nitrogen vapor phase. Analytical flow cytometry was used to check the purity and quantity of every magnetically sorted T cell population. From each sorted fraction, genomic DNA was isolated and quantified by UV absorbance on a Nanodrop 2000c. The investigation overall reported the following: Estimated clonotype richness was generally larger for naive than for memory subsets. Only blood was sampled, and tissue TCR repertoires likely differ from those in blood. Compared with non-shared clonotypes, the clonotypes found in all four sorted-subset donors had higher generation probabilities. Incomplete sequencing was indicated by rarefaction of sorted-subset datasets, despite the large sequencing depth. The small number of donors limited the genetic and exposure-history diversity represented. Pairwise subsampling led to the expectation that sequencing depth would affect the degree of clonotype sharing among donors. Sharing across a few donors was observed for about 5% of naive CD4, 3.5% of naive CD8, 2.3% of memory CD4, and about 0.39% of memory CD8 clonotypes.

The receptor's source is a man aged 18 to 30 in good health. The sequenced sample consisted of naive CD4+ T cells sorted from blood. The cell subset or site label corresponds to: CD45RA+ positively selected.

The CDR3 reads CASSLALGGEANYGYTF. The nucleotides read TGTGCCAGCAGCTTAGCGCTGGGCGGAGAAGCTAACTATGGCTACACCTTC. The receptor chain draws on TRBV11-2 and TRBJ1-2, with the identity of the D gene unclear. The junction carries 15 bases between V and J, which are trimmed by 1 base and 0 bases respectively. Measured from the cysteine to the phenylalanine, the CDR3 is 17 residues long. Just the 51-base CDR3 DNA is kept, in frame starting at base 1. The germline V gene gives CDR1 as SGHAT and CDR2 as FQNNGV.